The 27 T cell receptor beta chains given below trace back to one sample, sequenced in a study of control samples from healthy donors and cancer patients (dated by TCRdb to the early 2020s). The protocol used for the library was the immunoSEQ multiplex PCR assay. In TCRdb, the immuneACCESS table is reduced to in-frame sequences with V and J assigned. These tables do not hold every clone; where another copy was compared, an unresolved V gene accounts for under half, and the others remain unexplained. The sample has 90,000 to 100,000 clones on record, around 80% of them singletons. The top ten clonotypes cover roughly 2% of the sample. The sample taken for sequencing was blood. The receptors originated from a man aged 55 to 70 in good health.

The CDR3 region has the DNA TGTGCCAGCAGCCAAGATATCGCCTCCTCTGGAAACACCATATATTTT. Translated: CASSQDIASSGNTIYF. This chain links TRBV3-1 (or the pseudogene TRBV3-2) with TRBJ1-3; the D is unclear. The CDR3 totals 16 residues. V lost 0 bases and J lost 0, with 9 bases in between. From germline, CDR1 is LGHDT and CDR2 YNNKEL (reference sequence).

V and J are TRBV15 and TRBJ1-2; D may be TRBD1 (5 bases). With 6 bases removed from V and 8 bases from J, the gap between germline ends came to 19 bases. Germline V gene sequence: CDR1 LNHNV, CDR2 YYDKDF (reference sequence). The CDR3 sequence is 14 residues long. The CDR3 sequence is CATSGDVPLGGYTF. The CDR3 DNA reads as TGTGCCACCAGTGGGGACGTACCACTTGGGGGCTACACCTTC.

The CDR3 here is CAWSEGQGRNEAFF. The DNA of the CDR3 is TGTGCCTGGAGTGAGGGCCAGGGAAGGAATGAAGCTTTCTTT. The V gene is TRBV30, the J gene TRBJ1-1; D perhaps matches TRBD1 (5 bases). The CDR3 extends over 14 amino acids. V lost 1 base and J lost 7, with 16 bases in between. CDR1 and CDR2 from the germline V gene are GTSNPN and SVGIG (reference sequence).

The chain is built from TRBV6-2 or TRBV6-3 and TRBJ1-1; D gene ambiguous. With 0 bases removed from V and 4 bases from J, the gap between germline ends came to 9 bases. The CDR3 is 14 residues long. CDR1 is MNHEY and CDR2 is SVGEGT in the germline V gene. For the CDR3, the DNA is TGTGCCAGCAGTTACTCGGCTGAGGGCACTGAAGCTTTCTTT. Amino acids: CASSYSAEGTEAFF.

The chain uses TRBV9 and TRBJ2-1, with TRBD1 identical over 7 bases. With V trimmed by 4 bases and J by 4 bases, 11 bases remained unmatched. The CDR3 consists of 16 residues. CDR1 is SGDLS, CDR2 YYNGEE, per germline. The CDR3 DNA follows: TGTGCCAGCAGCCCCCGGACAGGCCGAGCTTACAATGAGCAGTTCTTC. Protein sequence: CASSPRTGRAYNEQFF. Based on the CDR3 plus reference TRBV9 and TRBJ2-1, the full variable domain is DSGVTQTPKHLITATGQRVTLRCSPRSGDLSVYWYQQSLDQGLQFLIQYYNGEERAKGNILERFSAQQFPDLHSELNLSSLELGDSALYFCASSPRTGRAYNEQFFGPGTRLTVL.

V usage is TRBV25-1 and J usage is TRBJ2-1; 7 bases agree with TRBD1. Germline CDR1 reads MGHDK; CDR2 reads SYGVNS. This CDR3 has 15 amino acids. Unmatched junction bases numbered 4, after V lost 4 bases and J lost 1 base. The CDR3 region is CASSGQGVSYNEQFF. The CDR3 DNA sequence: TGTGCCAGCAGTGGACAGGGAGTTTCCTACAATGAGCAGTTCTTC.

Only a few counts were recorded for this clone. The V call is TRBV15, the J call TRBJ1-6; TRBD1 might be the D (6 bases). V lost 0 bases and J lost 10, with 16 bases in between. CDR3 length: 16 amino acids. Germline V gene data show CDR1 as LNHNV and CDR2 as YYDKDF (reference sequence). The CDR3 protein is CATSRERGAMGSPLHF. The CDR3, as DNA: TGTGCCACCAGCAGAGAACGGGGGGCGATGGGATCACCCCTCCACTTT.

This CDR3 is CASRPMAGTNQPQHF. CDR3 nucleotides: TGTGCCAGCAGACCTATGGCAGGGACAAATCAGCCCCAGCATTTT. This chain uses TRBV27 with TRBJ1-5; TRBD1 might be the D (6 bases). CDR1 MNHEY and CDR2 SMNVEV come from the germline V gene (reference sequence). The CDR3 loop spans 15 amino acids. V lost 6 bases and J 4 bases, leaving 16 bases between the germline ends.

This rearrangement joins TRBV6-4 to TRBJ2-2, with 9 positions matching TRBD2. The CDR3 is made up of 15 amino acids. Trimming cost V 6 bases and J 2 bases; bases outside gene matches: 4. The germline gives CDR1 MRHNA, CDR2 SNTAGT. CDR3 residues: CASSELAGNTGELFF. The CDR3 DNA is TGTGCCAGCAGCGAACTAGCGGGTAACACCGGGGAGCTGTTTTTT.

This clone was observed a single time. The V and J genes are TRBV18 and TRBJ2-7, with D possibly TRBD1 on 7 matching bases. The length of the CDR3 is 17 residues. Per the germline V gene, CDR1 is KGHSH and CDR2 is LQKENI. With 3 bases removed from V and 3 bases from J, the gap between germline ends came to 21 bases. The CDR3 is CASSPLGGRDRSYEQYF. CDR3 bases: TGTGCCAGCTCACCCCTGGGCGGGCGGGACAGAAGCTACGAGCAGTACTTC.

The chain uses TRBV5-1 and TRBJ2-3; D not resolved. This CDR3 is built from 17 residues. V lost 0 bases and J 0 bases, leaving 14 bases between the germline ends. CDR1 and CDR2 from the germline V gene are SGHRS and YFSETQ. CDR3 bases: TGCGCCAGCAGCTTGGTCCCGAGAATGACTAGCACAGATACGCAGTATTTT. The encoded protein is CASSLVPRMTSTDTQYF.

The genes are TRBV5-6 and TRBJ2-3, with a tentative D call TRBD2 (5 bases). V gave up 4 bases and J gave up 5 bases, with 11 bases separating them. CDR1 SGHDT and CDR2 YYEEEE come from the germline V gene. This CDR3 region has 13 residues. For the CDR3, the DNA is TGTGCCAGCAGCATGACACGGGGAGATACGCAGTATTTT. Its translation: CASSMTRGDTQYF. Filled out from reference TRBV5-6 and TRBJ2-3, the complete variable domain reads DAGVTQSPTHLIKTRGQQVTLRCSPKSGHDTVSWYQQALGQGPQFIFQYYEEEERQRGNFPDRFSGHQFPNYSSELNVNALLLGDSALYLCASSMTRGDTQYFGPGTRLTVL.

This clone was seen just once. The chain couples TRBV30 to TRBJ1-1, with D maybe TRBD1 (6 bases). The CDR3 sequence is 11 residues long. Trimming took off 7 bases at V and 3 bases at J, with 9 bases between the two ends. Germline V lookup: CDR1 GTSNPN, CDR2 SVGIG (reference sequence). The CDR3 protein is CAFSGDTEAFF. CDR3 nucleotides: TGTGCCTTTTCAGGGGACACTGAAGCTTTCTTT.

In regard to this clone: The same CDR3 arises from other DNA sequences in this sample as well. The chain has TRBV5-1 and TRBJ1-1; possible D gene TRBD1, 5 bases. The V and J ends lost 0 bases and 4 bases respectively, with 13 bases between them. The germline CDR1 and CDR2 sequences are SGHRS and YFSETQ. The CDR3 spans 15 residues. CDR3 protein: CASSLEWGGSTEAFF. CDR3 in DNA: TGCGCCAGCAGCTTGGAGTGGGGGGGTTCCACTGAAGCTTTCTTT.

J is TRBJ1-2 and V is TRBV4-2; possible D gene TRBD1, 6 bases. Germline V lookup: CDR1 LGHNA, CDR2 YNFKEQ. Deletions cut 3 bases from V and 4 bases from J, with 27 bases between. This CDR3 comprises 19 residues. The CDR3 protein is CASSHWGGAGPQGLYGYTF. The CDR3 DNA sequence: TGTGCCAGCAGCCATTGGGGGGGGGCCGGGCCCCAAGGTCTCTATGGCTACACCTTC.

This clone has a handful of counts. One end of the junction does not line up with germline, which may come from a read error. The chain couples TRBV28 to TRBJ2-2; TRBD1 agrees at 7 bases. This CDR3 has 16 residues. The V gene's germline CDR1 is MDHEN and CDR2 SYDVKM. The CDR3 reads CASCFSGTVYTGELFF. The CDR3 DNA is TGTGCCAGCTGTTTTTCCGGGACAGTTTACACCGGGGAGCTGTTTTTT.

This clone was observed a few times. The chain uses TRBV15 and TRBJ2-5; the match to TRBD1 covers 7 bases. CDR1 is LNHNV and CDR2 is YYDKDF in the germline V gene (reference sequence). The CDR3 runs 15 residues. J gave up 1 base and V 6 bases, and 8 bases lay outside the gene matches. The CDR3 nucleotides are TGTGCCACCAGGAGGGACAGCACCCCCCAAGAGACCCAGTACTTC. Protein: CATRRDSTPQETQYF.

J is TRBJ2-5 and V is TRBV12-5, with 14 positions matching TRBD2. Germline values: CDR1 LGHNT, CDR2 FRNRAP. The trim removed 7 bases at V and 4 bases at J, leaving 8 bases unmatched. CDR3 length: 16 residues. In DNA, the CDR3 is TGTGCTAGTGCCATTGGACTAGCGGGAGGATTAGAGACCCAGTACTTC. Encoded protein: CASAIGLAGGLETQYF.

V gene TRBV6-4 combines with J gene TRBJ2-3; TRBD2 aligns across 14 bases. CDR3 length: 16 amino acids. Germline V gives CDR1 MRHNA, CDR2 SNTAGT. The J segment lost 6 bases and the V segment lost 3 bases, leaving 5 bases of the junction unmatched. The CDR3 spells CASSETSGGALDTQYF. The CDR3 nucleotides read TGTGCCAGCAGTGAGACTAGCGGGGGGGCTCTTGATACGCAGTATTTT.

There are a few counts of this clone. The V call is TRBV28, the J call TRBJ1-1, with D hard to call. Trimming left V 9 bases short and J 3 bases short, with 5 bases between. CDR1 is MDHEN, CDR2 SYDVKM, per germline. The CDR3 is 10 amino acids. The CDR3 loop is CASADTEAFF. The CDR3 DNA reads TGTGCCAGTGCCGACACTGAAGCTTTCTTT.

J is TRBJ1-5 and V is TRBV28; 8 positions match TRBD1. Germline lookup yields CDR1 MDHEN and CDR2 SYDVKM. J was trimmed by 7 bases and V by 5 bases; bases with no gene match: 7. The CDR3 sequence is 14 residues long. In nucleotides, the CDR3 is TGTGCCAGCAGTCGACAGGGGACGGGGCAGCCCCAGCATTTT. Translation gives CASSRQGTGQPQHF. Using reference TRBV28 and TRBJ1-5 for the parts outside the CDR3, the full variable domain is DVKVTQSSRYLVKRTGEKVFLECVQDMDHENMFWYRQDPGLGLRLIYFSYDVKMKEKGDIPEGYSVSREKKERFSLILESASTNQTSMYLCASSRQGTGQPQHFGDGTRLSIL.

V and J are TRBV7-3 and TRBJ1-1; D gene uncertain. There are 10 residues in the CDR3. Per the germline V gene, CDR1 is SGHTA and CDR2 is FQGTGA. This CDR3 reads CNRGGTEAFF. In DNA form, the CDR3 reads TGTAATCGGGGTGGCACTGAAGCTTTCTTT. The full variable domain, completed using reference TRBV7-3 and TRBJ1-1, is GAGVSQTPSNKVTEKGKYVELRCDPISGHTALYWYRQSLGQGPEFLIYFQGTGAADDSGLPNDRFFAVRPEGSVSTLKIQRTERGDSAVYLCNRGGTEAFFGQGTRLTVV.

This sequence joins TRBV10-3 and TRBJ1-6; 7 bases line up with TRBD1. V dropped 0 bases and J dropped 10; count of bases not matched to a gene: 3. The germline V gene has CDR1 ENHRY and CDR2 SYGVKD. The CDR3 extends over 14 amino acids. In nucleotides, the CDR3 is TGTGCCATCAGTGAGTCCAGGGGGAACTCACCCCTCCACTTT. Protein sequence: CAISESRGNSPLHF.

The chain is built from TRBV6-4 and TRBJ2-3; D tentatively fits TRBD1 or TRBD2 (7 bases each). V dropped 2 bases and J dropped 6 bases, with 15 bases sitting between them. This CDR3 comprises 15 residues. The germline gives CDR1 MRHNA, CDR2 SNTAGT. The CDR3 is CASSDQNRGGDTQYF. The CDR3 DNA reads TGTGCCAGCAGTGACCAAAACAGGGGAGGGGATACGCAGTATTTT.

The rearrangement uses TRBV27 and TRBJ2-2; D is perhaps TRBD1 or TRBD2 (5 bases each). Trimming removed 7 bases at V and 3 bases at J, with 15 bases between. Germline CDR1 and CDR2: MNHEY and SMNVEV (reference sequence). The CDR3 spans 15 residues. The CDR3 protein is CASNGRDRHTGELFF. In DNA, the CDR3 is TGTGCCAGCAATGGCCGGGACCGACACACCGGGGAGCTGTTTTTT.

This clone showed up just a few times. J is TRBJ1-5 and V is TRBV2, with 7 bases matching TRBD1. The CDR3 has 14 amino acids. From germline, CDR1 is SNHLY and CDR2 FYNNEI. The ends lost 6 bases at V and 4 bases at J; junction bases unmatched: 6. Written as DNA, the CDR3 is TGTGCCAGCAGGGGGGACAGTTCAAATCAGCCCCAGCATTTT. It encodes CASRGDSSNQPQHF. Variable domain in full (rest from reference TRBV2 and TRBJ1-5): EPEVTQTPSHQVTQMGQEVILRCVPISNHLYFYWYRQILGQKVEFLVSFYNNEISEKSEIFDDQFSVERPDGSNFTLKIRSTKLEDSAMYFCASRGDSSNQPQHFGDGTRLSIL.

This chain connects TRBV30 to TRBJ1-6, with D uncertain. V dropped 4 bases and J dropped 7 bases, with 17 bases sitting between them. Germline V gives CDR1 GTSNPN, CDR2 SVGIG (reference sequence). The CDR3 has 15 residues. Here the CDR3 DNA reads TGTGCCTGGACCAATCCACCCTCCTCCAATTCACCCCTCCACTTT. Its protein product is CAWTNPPSSNSPLHF.